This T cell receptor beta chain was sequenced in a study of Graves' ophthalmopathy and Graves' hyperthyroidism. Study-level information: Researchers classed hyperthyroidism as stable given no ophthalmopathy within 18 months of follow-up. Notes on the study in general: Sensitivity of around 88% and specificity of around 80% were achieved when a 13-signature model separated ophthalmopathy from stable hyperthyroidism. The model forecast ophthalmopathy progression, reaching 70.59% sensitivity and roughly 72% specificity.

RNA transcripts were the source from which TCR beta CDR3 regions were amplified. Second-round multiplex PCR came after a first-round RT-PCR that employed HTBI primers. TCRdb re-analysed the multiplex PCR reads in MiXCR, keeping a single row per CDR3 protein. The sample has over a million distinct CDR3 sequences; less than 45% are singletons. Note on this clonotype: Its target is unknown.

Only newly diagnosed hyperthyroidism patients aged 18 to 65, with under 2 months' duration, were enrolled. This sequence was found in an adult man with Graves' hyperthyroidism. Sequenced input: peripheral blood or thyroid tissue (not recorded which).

The CDR3 coding sequence is TGTGCCAGCAGCGTAGTAACTAGCGGGCCCTACGAGCAGTACTTC. It codes for CASSVVTSGPYEQYF. This chain uses TRBV9 with TRBJ2-7; 9 bases agree with TRBD2. Germline trimming cut 0 bases from V and 2 bases from J; bases unmatched to any gene: 3. Germline CDR1 is SGDLS and CDR2 is YYNGEE. CDR3 length equals 15 residues.